The clone carrying this T cell receptor (beta chain) was seen more than once but under ten times. Its target is unknown. The junction shows a germline mismatch at one end, possibly a read error. This record belongs to a study of T-cell memory formation after mild COVID-19. Turning to the study itself: Each donor largely had its own TCR clusters.

Study findings and constraints: Shrinking CD4+ clones resided mostly in CM and EM, and CD8+ ones in EMRA.

The CDR3 has 15 amino acids. Looked up from germline, CDR1 is SSHAT and CDR2 is FNYEAQ (reference sequence). TCRdb fed the 5' RACE reads into MiXCR, producing one record per CDR3 protein. This sample has 450,000 to 650,000 distinct CDR3 sequences, with roughly 18% found just once. The sequence came from an adult woman who had mild COVID-19 (a few samples of this study predate the infection). Cell type and time point are not known. The specimen was PBMCs or a T cell subset sorted from them (not recorded which). The chain couples TRBV7-7 to TRBJ2-1, with D possibly being TRBD2 (5 bases). The CDR3 nucleotides read TGTGCTAGCAGCCCGTCCCGGGAAGGTCACAATGAGCAGTTCTTC. This codes for CASSPSREGHNEQFF. The variable domain in full, with the rest retrieved from reference TRBV7-7 and TRBJ2-1, is GAGVSQSPRYKVTKRGQDVTLRCDPISSHATLYWYQQALGQGPEFLTYFNYEAQPDKSGLPSDRFSAERPEGSISTLTIQRTEQRDSAMYRCASSPSREGHNEQFFGPGTRLTVL.